One sample yielded the 2 T cell receptor beta chains listed below, sequenced in a study of shared clonotypes between healthy human individuals. Clones were read by immunoSEQ multiplex PCR, and TCRdb kept only the in-frame ones, dropping some. The sample yields approximately 2,000,000 clones, about 90% seen once. The sample consisted of naive CD4+ T cells from PBMCs. Documented subset: CD45RA+ positively selected. These TCRs come from a man aged 18 to 29 in good health. Some clones in this sample may be carry-over from other donors' samples.

The CDR3 nucleotides are TGTGCCAGCTCTCCCGTGACAGGGATCCACGAGCAGTACTTC. As protein: CASSPVTGIHEQYF. The gene calls are TRBV18 and TRBJ2-7, with 7 nucleotides matching TRBD1. Germline CDR1 reads KGHSH; CDR2 reads LQKENI. The CDR3 has 14 amino acids. With V trimmed by 6 bases and J by 5 bases, 10 bases remained unmatched.

This chain uses TRBV6-4 with TRBJ2-3; no firm D call. This CDR3 is 14 amino acids long. Trimming took off 5 bases at V and 0 bases at J, with 9 bases between the two ends. Germline CDR1 reads MRHNA; CDR2 reads SNTAGT. The CDR3 DNA reads as TGTGCCAGCAGTATTGACACCAGCACAGATACGCAGTATTTT. Amino acid sequence: CASSIDTSTDTQYF.